Listed below are T cell receptor beta chains from one sample, sequenced in a study of graft-versus-host responses after intestinal transplantation. TCRdb's copy holds only in-frame clones and misses some; the assay was immunoSEQ multiplex PCR. The table lists around 90,000 clones, approximately 94% of them singletons. These receptors lack a known antigen. The source material was unstimulated CD4+ T cells sorted from spleen or lymph node cells, sampled before transplant. The receptors were gathered from a human donor who was the organ donor for an intestinal transplant. CDR3s include the opening cysteine and the closing phenylalanine or tryptophan. D genes are given only for firm matches. Size values are once, few and many counts, or a class for expanded clones, and some rows have none.

clone size: .; V gene: TRBV7-2; D gene: TRBD1; J gene: TRBJ1-5; CDR3 DNA: TGTGCCAGCAGCTCGGGACAGTATCAGCCCCAGCATTTT; CDR3 protein: CASSSGQYQPQHF
clone size: .; V gene: TRBV12-2; D gene: .; J gene: TRBJ2-1; CDR3 DNA: TGTGCAAGTCGCCCGGGGTCAAGGGTCAATGAGCAGTTCTTC; CDR3 protein: CASRPGSRVNEQFF
clone size: .; V gene: TRBV28; D gene: .; J gene: TRBJ1-1; CDR3 DNA: TGTGCCAGCATGACTCAGCTCGCTTTCTTT; CDR3 protein: CASMTQLAFF
clone size: .; V gene: TRBV6-1; D gene: .; J gene: TRBJ1-4; CDR3 DNA: TGTGCCAGCAGTGGATTACGGGGTACTAATGAAAAACTGTTTTTT; CDR3 protein: CASSGLRGTNEKLFF
clone size: .; V gene: TRBV10-1; D gene: TRBD2; J gene: TRBJ2-3; CDR3 DNA: TGCGCCAGCAGTGTCCTAGCGGCTACAGATACGCAGTATTTT; CDR3 protein: CASSVLAATDTQYF
clone size: once; V gene: TRBV4-2; D gene: .; J gene: TRBJ1-2; CDR3 DNA: TGTGCCAGCAGCAAGACGGCCGGGGGAGCTAACTATGGCTACACCTTC; CDR3 protein: CASSKTAGGANYGYTF
clone size: .; V gene: TRBV6-1; D gene: .; J gene: TRBJ2-2; CDR3 DNA: TGTGCCAGCAGAATGACAGGCGCGAACACCGGGGAGCTGTTTTTT; CDR3 protein: CASRMTGANTGELFF
clone size: .; V gene: TRBV28; D gene: .; J gene: TRBJ1-1; CDR3 DNA: TGTGCCAGCAGCCTCGGACAAGCTGAAGCTTTCTTT; CDR3 protein: CASSLGQAEAFF
clone size: .; V gene: TRBV5-4; D gene: TRBD1; J gene: TRBJ2-7; CDR3 DNA: TGTGCCAGCAGCCCACAGGGGGACTACGAGCAGTACTTC; CDR3 protein: CASSPQGDYEQYF
clone size: .; V gene: TRBV7-7; D gene: .; J gene: TRBJ2-1; CDR3 DNA: TGTGCTAGCAGCTTGGAAGGAAGCTCCTACAATGAGCAGTTCTTC; CDR3 protein: CASSLEGSSYNEQFF
clone size: .; V gene: TRBV10-1; D gene: TRBD1; J gene: TRBJ2-1; CDR3 DNA: TGCGCCAGCAGTACAGGGGTCTCCGGATACAATGAGCAGTTCTTC; CDR3 protein: CASSTGVSGYNEQFF
clone size: .; V gene: TRBV18; D gene: .; J gene: TRBJ2-5; CDR3 DNA: TGTGCCAGCTCACCCGGAGCGAACCAAGAGACCCAGTACTTC; CDR3 protein: CASSPGANQETQYF
clone size: .; V gene: TRBV2; D gene: .; J gene: TRBJ2-7; CDR3 DNA: TGTGCCAGCAGTGGGGGCGTCGGTACGGGCAGCTACGAGCAGTACTTC; CDR3 protein: CASSGGVGTGSYEQYF
clone size: .; V gene: TRBV5-1; D gene: .; J gene: TRBJ1-1; CDR3 DNA: TGCGCCAGCAGCTTGGAGGGACACCCGAACACTGAAGCTTTCTTT; CDR3 protein: CASSLEGHPNTEAFF
clone size: .; V gene: TRBV28; D gene: TRBD1; J gene: TRBJ2-7; CDR3 DNA: TGTGCCAGCAGTTCGTACAGGGGCCTCTCCTACGAGCAGTACTTC; CDR3 protein: CASSSYRGLSYEQYF
clone size: .; V gene: TRBV6-6; D gene: TRBD1; J gene: TRBJ2-3; CDR3 DNA: TGTGCCAGCATCCTCCGACAGGGGGGCACAGATACGCAGTATTTT; CDR3 protein: CASILRQGGTDTQYF
clone size: .; V gene: TRBV6-4; D gene: .; J gene: TRBJ1-6; CDR3 DNA: TGTGCCAGCAGTAGCACGAGTAATTCACCCCTCCACTTT; CDR3 protein: CASSSTSNSPLHF
clone size: .; V gene: TRBV14; D gene: TRBD1; J gene: TRBJ1-4; CDR3 DNA: TGTGCCAGCAGCCAGAAACAGGGGAGTGGTGAAAAACTGTTTTTT; CDR3 protein: CASSQKQGSGEKLFF
clone size: .; V gene: TRBV6-1; D gene: .; J gene: TRBJ1-2; CDR3 DNA: TGTGCCAGCGAAGACAGAGCTAACTATGGCTACACCTTC; CDR3 protein: CASEDRANYGYTF
clone size: .; V gene: TRBV2; D gene: .; J gene: TRBJ2-7; CDR3 DNA: TGTGCCAGCAGTGCGCCCGAATCCTACGAGCAGTACTTC; CDR3 protein: CASSAPESYEQYF
clone size: .; V gene: TRBV18; D gene: .; J gene: TRBJ2-5; CDR3 DNA: TGTGCCAGCTCTCTGACGCCGGGCGGAAAAGAGACCCAGTACTTC; CDR3 protein: CASSLTPGGKETQYF
clone size: .; V gene: TRBV5-1; D gene: TRBD1; J gene: TRBJ1-1; CDR3 DNA: TGCGCCAGCAGCTGGGACAGGGGAGGGACTGAAGCTTTCTTT; CDR3 protein: CASSWDRGGTEAFF
clone size: .; V gene: TRBV25-1; D gene: TRBD1; J gene: TRBJ2-6; CDR3 DNA: TGTGCCAGCAGTGAATTACAAGGGACAGGGACGGGGGCCAACGTCCTGACTTTC; CDR3 protein: CASSELQGTGTGANVLTF
clone size: once; V gene: TRBV5-1; D gene: .; J gene: TRBJ1-4; CDR3 DNA: TGCGCCAGCAGCCCCGGAGGGGCTACTAATGAAAAACTGTTTTTT; CDR3 protein: CASSPGGATNEKLFF
clone size: .; V gene: TRBV7-2; D gene: .; J gene: TRBJ2-7; CDR3 DNA: TGTGCCAGCAGCCAGGGCTCGGCAGGTGCCGAGCAGTACTTC; CDR3 protein: CASSQGSAGAEQYF
clone size: .; V gene: TRBV11-2; D gene: TRBD2; J gene: TRBJ2-2; CDR3 DNA: TGTGCCAGCAGCTCCCTAGCGGGGTTGGGCGGGGAGCTGTTTTTT; CDR3 protein: CASSSLAGLGGELFF
clone size: .; V gene: TRBV27; D gene: .; J gene: TRBJ1-6; CDR3 DNA: TGTGCCAGCAGTTTCACCGGGACCCAGGACGGTTCACCCCTCCACTTT; CDR3 protein: CASSFTGTQDGSPLHF
clone size: .; V gene: TRBV27; D gene: .; J gene: TRBJ1-5; CDR3 DNA: TGTGCCAGCAGACCAAACGCGGGAAGCAATCAGCCCCAGCATTTT; CDR3 protein: CASRPNAGSNQPQHF
clone size: .; V gene: TRBV7-2; D gene: .; J gene: TRBJ2-1; CDR3 DNA: TGTGCCAGCAGCTCGAGGGATGAGCAGTTCTTC; CDR3 protein: CASSSRDEQFF
clone size: .; V gene: TRBV5-6; D gene: .; J gene: TRBJ2-7; CDR3 DNA: TGTGCCAGCAGCTTGACCTTATCCTACGAGCAGTACTTC; CDR3 protein: CASSLTLSYEQYF
clone size: .; V gene: TRBV20-1; D gene: .; J gene: TRBJ2-5; CDR3 DNA: TGCAGTGCCGCCTTACAAGAGACCCAGTACTTC; CDR3 protein: CSAALQETQYF
clone size: .; V gene: TRBV5-1; D gene: .; J gene: TRBJ2-7; CDR3 DNA: TGCGCCAGCAGCTTGGCAGGGTACCACGAGCAGTACTTC; CDR3 protein: CASSLAGYHEQYF
clone size: few; V gene: TRBV19; D gene: TRBD1; J gene: TRBJ1-5; CDR3 DNA: TGTGCCAGTAGTACGGGACAGGGATATAGCAATCAGCCCCAGCATTTT; CDR3 protein: CASSTGQGYSNQPQHF
clone size: .; V gene: TRBV6-5; D gene: .; J gene: TRBJ1-1; CDR3 DNA: TGTGCCAGCAGTGAAATGGGGGGCACTGAAGCTTTCTTT; CDR3 protein: CASSEMGGTEAFF
clone size: .; V gene: TRBV27; D gene: .; J gene: TRBJ1-1; CDR3 DNA: TGTGCCAGCAGTTTATGGGGGCCGACTTCGGGCAGAGAAGCTTTCTTT; CDR3 protein: CASSLWGPTSGREAFF